Sequencing of this T cell receptor beta chain was carried out in a study of T cells after yellow fever vaccination. Study information: Any fraction with a low cell number was prepared using SMART-Seq v4 Ultra Low Input. Findings and caveats of the study: Contamination of FACS-sorted repertoires by abundant clonotypes from the bulk population could occur. Re-detected after boosting: most primary clones, about 95% of CD4 and about 85% of CD8.

Template-switching 5'RACE yielded the TCR cDNA; a universal primer site and UMIs were added in the process. TCRdb re-called the 5' RACE reads with MiXCR, one entry per CDR3 protein. The sample holds some 400,000 distinct CDR3 sequences, over 5% seen once. The ends lost 0 bases at V and 6 bases at J; junction bases unmatched: 7. This CDR3 has 15 residues. CDR1 is DFQATT and CDR2 is SNEGSKA in the germline V gene (reference sequence). This clonotype was detected a few times. Its antigen is still unknown. The rearrangement links TRBV20-1 to TRBJ2-3; 9 nucleotides match TRBD2. This TCR was recovered from a man between 25 and 39 years old who received the YFV17D yellow fever vaccine. The sample in question was PBMCs, obtained 5 days after the yellow fever booster vaccination. CDR3 in amino acids: CSARDGASGEDTQYF. The CDR3 DNA reads as TGCAGTGCTAGAGATGGTGCTAGCGGGGAGGATACGCAGTATTTT.